Below are 3 T cell receptor beta chains sequenced from a single sample in a study of blood T cell repertoires in COVID-19. Sequencing was performed with immunoSEQ multiplex PCR; in TCRdb, only in-frame clones are kept and a portion is missing. The sample consists of about 320,000 clones, 85% to 95% of them appearing once. Sequenced input: PBMCs or T cells enriched from blood (not recorded which). These receptors were taken from a woman in her thirties who had been exposed to COVID-19.

The chain employs TRBV4-3 and TRBJ2-1; 9 nucleotides align to TRBD1. Germline CDR1 LGHNA, CDR2 YSLEER. The CDR3 has 15 amino acids. The trim removed 4 bases at V and 3 bases at J, leaving 4 bases unmatched. DNA of the CDR3: TGCGCCAGCAGCCCGGGACAGGGCTACTACAATGAGCAGTTCTTC. Amino acid sequence: CASSPGQGYYNEQFF.

The rearrangement links TRBV5-8 to TRBJ2-7; D unresolved. V lost 6 bases and J 2 bases, leaving 12 bases between the germline ends. From germline, CDR1 is SGHTS and CDR2 YDEGEE. The CDR3 covers 13 residues. This CDR3 is CASIPLSPYEQYF. In DNA form, the CDR3 reads TGTGCCAGCATCCCCCTGTCCCCCTACGAGCAGTACTTC. The full variable domain, with the rest looked up from reference TRBV5-8 and TRBJ2-7, is EAGVTQSPTHLIKTRGQQATLRCSPISGHTSVYWYQQALGLGLQFLLWYDEGEERNRGNFPPRFSGRQFPNYSSELNVNALELEDSALYLCASIPLSPYEQYFGPGTRLTVT.

This clone was counted a few times. The chain is built from TRBV18 and TRBJ1-5; 10 nucleotides line up with TRBD1. This CDR3 is 16 amino acids long. Germline CDR1 and CDR2: KGHSH and LQKENI. V gave up 3 bases and J gave up 7 bases; unmatched junction bases: 9. Here the CDR3 reads CASSPGRDRGQQPQHF. The CDR3 DNA reads as TGTGCCAGCTCACCGGGACGGGACAGGGGCCAGCAGCCCCAGCATTTT.